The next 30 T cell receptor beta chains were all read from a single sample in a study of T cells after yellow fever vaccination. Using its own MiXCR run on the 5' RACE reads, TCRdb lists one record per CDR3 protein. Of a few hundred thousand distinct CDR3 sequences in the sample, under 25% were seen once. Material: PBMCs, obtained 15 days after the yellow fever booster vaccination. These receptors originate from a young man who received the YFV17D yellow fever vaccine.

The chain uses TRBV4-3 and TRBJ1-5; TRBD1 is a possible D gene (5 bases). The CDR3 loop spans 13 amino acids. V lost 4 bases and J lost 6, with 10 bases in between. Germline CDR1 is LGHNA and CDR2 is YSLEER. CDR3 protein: CASSLAQGQPQHF. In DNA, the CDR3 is TGCGCCAGCAGCCTGGCCCAGGGTCAGCCCCAGCATTTT.

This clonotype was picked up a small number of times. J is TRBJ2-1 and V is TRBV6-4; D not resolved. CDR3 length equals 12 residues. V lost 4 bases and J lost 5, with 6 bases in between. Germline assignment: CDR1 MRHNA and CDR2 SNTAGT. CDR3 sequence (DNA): TGTGCCAGCAGTGCCGAGAACAATGAGCAGTTCTTC. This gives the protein CASSAENNEQFF.

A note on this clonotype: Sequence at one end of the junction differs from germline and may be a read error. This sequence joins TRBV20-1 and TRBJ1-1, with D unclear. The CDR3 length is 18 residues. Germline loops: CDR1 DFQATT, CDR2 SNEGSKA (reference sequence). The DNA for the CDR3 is TGCTGTGCTAGACTAACCCGAGGGCTCTCGCACATGAACACTGAGGCTTTCTTT. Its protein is CCARLTRGLSHMNTEAFF.

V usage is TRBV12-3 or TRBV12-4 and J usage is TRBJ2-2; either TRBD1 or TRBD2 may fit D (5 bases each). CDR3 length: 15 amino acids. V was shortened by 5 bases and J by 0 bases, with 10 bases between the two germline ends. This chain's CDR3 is CASSPGPTNTGELFF. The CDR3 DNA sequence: TGTGCCAGCAGTCCGGGACCGACGAACACCGGGGAGCTGTTTTTT.

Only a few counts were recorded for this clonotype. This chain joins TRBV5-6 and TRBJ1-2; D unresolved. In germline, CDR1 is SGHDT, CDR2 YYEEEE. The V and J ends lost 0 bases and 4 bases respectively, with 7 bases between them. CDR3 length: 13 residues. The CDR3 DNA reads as TGTGCCAGCAGCTTGGAAAGGGTCTATGGCTACACCTTC. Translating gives CASSLERVYGYTF. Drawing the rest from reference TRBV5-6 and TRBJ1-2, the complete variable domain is DAGVTQSPTHLIKTRGQQVTLRCSPKSGHDTVSWYQQALGQGPQFIFQYYEEEERQRGNFPDRFSGHQFPNYSSELNVNALLLGDSALYLCASSLERVYGYTFGSGTRLTVV.

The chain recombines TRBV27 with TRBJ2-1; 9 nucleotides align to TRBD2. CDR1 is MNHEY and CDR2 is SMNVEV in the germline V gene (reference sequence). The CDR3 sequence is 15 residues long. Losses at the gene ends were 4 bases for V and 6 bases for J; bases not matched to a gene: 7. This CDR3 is CASSWAGGPRNEQFF. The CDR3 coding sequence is TGTGCCAGCAGTTGGGCGGGAGGGCCCCGCAATGAGCAGTTCTTC.

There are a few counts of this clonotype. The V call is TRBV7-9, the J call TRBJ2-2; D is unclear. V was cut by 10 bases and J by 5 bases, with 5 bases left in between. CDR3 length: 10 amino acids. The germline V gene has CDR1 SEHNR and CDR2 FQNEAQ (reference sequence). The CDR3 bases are TGTGCCACCTATACCGGGGAGCTGTTTTTT. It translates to CATYTGELFF.

CDR3 protein: CAIRGSSTDTQYF. CDR3 sequence (DNA): TGTGCCATCAGGGGTAGCAGCACAGATACGCAGTATTTT. V gene TRBV10-3 combines with J gene TRBJ2-3; D is unresolved. V was pared by 6 bases and J by 0 bases, with 7 bases between. Germline CDR1 ENHRY, CDR2 SYGVKD. This CDR3 is 13 amino acids long.

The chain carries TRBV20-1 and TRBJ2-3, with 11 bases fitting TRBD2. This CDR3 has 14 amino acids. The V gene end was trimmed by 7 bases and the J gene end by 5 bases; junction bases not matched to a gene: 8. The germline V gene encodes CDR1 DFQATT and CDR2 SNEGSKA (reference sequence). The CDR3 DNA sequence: TGCAGTGTTTTAGCGGGAGGGCAGGGAGATACGCAGTATTTT. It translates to CSVLAGGQGDTQYF.

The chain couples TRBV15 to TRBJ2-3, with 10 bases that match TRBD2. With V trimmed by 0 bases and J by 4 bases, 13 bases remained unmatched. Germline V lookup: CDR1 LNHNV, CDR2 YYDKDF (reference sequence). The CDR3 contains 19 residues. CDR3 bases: TGTGCCACCAGCAGAGAAGTGTTATTGGCTAGCGGGAGCTCAGATACGCAGTATTTT. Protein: CATSREVLLASGSSDTQYF.

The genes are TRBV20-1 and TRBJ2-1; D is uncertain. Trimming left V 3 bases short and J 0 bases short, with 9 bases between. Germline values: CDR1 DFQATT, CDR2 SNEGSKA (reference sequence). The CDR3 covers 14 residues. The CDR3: CSASTASSYNEQFF. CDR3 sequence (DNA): TGCAGTGCTAGTACGGCGAGCTCCTACAATGAGCAGTTCTTC.

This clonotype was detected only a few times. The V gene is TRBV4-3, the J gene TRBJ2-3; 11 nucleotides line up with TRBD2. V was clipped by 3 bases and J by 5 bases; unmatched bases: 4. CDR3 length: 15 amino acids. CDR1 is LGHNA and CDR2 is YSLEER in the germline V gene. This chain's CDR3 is CASSQGLAEGDTQYF. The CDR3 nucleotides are TGCGCCAGCAGCCAGGGACTAGCGGAGGGAGATACGCAGTATTTT.

CDR3: CASSPDRQGYNEQFF. The CDR3 DNA follows: TGTGCCAGCAGCCCAGATCGACAGGGATACAATGAGCAGTTCTTC. The V call is TRBV7-2, the J call TRBJ2-1; 7 positions match TRBD1. J was trimmed by 4 bases and V by 5 bases; bases with no gene match: 8. The CDR3 loop spans 15 amino acids. CDR1 SGHTA and CDR2 FQGNSA come from the germline V gene.

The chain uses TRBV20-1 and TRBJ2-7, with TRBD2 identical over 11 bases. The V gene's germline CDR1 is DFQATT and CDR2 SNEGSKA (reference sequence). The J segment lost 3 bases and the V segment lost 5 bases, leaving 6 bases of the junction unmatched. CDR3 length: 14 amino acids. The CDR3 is CSAFPGTSGYEQYF. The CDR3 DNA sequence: TGCAGTGCTTTCCCCGGGACTAGCGGCTACGAGCAGTACTTC.

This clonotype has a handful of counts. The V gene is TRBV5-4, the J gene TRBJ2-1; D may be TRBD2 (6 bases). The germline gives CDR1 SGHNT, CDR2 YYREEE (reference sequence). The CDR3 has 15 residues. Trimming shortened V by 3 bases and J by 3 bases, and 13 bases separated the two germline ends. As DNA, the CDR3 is TGTGCCAGCAGCTCTGGGAGCGGGCGCTACAATGAGCAGTTCTTC. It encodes CASSSGSGRYNEQFF.

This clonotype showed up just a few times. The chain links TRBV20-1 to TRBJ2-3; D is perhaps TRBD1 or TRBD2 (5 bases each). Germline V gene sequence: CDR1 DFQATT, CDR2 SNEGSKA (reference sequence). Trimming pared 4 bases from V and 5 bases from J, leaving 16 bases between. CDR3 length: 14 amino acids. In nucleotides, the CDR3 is TGCAGTGCTACCTGGCAGGGACGATTAGATACGCAGTATTTT. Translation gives CSATWQGRLDTQYF.

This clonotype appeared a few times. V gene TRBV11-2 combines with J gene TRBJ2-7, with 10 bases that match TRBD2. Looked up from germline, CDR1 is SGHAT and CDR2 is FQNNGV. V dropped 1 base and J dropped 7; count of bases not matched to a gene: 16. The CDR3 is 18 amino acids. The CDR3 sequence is CASSLVAGGPHPQGEQYF. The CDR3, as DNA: TGTGCCAGCAGCTTAGTAGCGGGAGGCCCCCACCCCCAAGGGGAGCAGTACTTC.

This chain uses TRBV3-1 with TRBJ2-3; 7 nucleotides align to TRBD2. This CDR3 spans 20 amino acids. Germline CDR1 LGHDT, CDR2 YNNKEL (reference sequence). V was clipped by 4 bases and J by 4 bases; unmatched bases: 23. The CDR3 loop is CASSPRGQKWGLLASDTQYF. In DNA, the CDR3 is TGTGCCAGCAGCCCCCGAGGGCAAAAGTGGGGACTACTGGCATCAGATACGCAGTATTTT.

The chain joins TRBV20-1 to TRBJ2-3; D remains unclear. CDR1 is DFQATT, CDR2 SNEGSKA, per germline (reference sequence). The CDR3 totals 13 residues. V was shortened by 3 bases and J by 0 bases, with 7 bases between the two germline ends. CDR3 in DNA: TGCAGTGCTAGTTGGCGGAGCACAGATACGCAGTATTTT. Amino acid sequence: CSASWRSTDTQYF.

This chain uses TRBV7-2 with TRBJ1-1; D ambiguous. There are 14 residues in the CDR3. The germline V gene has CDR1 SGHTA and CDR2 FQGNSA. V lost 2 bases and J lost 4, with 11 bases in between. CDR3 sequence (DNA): TGTGCCAGCAGCTTAAGTCCGGGGAGCACTGAAGCTTTCTTT. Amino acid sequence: CASSLSPGSTEAFF.

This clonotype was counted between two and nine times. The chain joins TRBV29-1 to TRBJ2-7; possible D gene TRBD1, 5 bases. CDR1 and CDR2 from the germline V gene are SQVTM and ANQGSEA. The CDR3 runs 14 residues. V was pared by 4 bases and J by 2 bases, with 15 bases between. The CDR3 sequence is CSVGGGEGAYEQYF. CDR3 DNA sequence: TGCAGCGTTGGGGGTGGGGAAGGGGCCTACGAGCAGTACTTC.

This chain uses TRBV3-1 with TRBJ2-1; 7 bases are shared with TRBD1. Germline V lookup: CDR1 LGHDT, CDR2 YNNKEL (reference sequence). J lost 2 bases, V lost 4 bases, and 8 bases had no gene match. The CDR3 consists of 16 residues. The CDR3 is CASSPRGSDTYNEQFF. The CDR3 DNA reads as TGTGCCAGCAGCCCCAGGGGGTCAGATACCTACAATGAGCAGTTCTTC.

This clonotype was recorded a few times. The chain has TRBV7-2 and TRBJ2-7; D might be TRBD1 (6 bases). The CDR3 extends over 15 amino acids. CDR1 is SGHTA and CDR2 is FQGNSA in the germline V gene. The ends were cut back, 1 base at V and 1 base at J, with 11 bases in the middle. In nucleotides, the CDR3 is TGTGCCAGCAGCTTAGAGAGTCAGGGGTCCTACGAGCAGTACTTC. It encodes CASSLESQGSYEQYF.

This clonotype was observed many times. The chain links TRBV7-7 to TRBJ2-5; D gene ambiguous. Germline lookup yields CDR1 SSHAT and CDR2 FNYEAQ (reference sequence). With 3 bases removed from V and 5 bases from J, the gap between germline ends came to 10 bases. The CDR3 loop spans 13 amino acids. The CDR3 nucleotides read TGTGCCAGCAGCTTGGGTGTTGGGGAGACCCAGTACTTC. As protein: CASSLGVGETQYF.

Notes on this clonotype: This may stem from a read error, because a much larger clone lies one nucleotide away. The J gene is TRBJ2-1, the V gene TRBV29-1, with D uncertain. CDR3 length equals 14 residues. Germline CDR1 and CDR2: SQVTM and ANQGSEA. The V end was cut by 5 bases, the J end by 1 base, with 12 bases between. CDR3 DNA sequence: TGCAGCGTTAGCCCCCCCCCGTCCTACAATGAGCAGTTCTTC. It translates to CSVSPPPSYNEQFF.

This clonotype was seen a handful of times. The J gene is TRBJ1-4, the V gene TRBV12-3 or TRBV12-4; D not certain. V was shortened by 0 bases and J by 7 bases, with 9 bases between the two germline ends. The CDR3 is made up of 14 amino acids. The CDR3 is CASSLASGSEKLFF. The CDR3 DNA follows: TGTGCCAGCAGTTTAGCCAGCGGCAGTGAAAAACTGTTTTTT.

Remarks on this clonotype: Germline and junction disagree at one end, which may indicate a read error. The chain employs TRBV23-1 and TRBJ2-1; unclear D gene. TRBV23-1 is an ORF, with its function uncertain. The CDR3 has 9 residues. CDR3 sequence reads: CASRAAVVF. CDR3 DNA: TGCGCCAGCAGGGCGGCGGTGGTCTTC.

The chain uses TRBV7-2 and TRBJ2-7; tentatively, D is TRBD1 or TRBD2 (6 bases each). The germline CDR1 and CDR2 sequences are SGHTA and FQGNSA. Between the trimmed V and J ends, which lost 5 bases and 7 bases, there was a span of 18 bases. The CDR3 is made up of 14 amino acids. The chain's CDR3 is CASSPRTGADEQYF. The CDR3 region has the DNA TGTGCCAGCAGCCCCCGAACGGGGGCGGATGAGCAGTACTTC.

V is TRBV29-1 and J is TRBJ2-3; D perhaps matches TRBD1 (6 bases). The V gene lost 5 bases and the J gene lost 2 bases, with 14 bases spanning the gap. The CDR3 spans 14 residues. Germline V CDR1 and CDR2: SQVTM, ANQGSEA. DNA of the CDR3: TGCAGCGTTAGGCCGACAGGCACCACAGATACGCAGTATTTT. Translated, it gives CSVRPTGTTDTQYF.

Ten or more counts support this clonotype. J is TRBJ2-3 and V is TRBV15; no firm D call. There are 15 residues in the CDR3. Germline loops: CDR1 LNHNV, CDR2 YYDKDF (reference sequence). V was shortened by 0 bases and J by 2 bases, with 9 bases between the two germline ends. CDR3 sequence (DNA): TGTGCCACCAGCAGAGATTTGGATGTCACAGATACGCAGTATTTT. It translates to CATSRDLDVTDTQYF.